This T cell receptor (beta chain) was identified during a study of naive and memory T cell subsets. The study, taken as a whole, reports: Expression changes during T cell differentiation may affect RNA-based TCR counts. Naive repertoires, especially CD8, held a few larger clonotypes, possibly memory cells re-expressing CD45RA.

The beta constant-region primer was an equimolar mix of two oligonucleotides covering TRBC1 and TRBC2. Four rounds of PCR amplified the ligated cDNA using nested alpha and beta constant-region primers plus SP2. MiXCR was run by TCRdb on the UMI-ligation and nested PCR reads, yielding one entry per CDR3 protein. This table has 90,000 to 120,000 distinct CDR3 sequences, about 14% appearing once. CD8 T cells were positively selected from what remained after CD4 positive selection. To note about this clonotype: Its antigen is still unknown.

The CDR3 totals 15 residues. Unmatched junction bases numbered 3, after V lost 2 bases and J lost 0 bases. Germline V gene data show CDR1 as MNHEY and CDR2 as SMNVEV (reference sequence). This TCR derives from a human donor in good health. Sequencing was done on a sample of naive CD8+ T cells from blood. The V call is TRBV27, the J call TRBJ1-1; 7 bases align to TRBD1. CDR3 sequence (DNA): TGTGCCAGCAGTTTACGGGACAGCATGAACACTGAAGCTTTCTTT. Its translation: CASSLRDSMNTEAFF.